The clone carrying this TCR beta chain was found once. This entry comes from a study of blood T cell repertoires in COVID-19. TCRdb's copy holds only in-frame clones and misses some; the assay was immunoSEQ multiplex PCR. In the table there are 450,000 to 500,000 clones, around 87% of which are singletons. Germline lookup yields CDR1 SEHNR and CDR2 FQNEAQ (reference sequence). This CDR3 contains 15 residues. The V end was cut by 5 bases, the J end by 7 bases, with 21 bases between. Recovered Cohort 3 donors showed two negative PCRs, clearance, or symptom resolution. The sequencing sample was made of PBMCs or T cells enriched from blood (not recorded which). The receptor's source is a woman aged 18-29 years who had recovered from COVID-19. This chain links TRBV7-9 with TRBJ2-7; the D gene is possibly TRBD1 (5 bases). CDR3 region: CASSPPGQLLREQYF. CDR3 sequence (DNA): TGTGCCAGCAGCCCGCCCGGACAATTATTGAGGGAGCAGTACTTC.